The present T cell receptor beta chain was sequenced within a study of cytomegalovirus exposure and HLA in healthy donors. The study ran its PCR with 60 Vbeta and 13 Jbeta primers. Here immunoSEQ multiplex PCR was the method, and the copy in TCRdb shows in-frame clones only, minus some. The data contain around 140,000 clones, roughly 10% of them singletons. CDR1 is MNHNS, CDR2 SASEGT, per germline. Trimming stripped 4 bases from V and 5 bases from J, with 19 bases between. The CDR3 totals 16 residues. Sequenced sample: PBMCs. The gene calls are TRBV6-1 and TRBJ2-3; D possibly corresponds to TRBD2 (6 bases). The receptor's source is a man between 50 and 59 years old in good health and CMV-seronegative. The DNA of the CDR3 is TGTGCCAGCAGTGGGCCCTTGAGCGGGCTGGGAGATACGCAGTATTTT. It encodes CASSGPLSGLGDTQYF.